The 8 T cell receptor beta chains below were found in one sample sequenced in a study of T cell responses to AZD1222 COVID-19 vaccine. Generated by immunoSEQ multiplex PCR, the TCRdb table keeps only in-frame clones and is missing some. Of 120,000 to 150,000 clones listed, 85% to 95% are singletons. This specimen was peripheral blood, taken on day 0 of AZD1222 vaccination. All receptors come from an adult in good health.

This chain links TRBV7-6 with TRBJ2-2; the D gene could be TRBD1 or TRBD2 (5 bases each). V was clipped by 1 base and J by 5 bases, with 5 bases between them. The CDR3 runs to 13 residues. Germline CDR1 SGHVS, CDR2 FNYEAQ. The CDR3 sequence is CASSLGGTGELFF. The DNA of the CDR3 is TGTGCCAGCAGCTTAGGGGGGACCGGGGAGCTGTTTTTT. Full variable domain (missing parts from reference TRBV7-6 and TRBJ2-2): GAGVSQSPRYKVTKRGQDVALRCDPISGHVSLYWYRQALGQGPEFLTYFNYEAQQDKSGLPNDRFSAERPEGSISTLTIQRTEQRDSAMYRCASSLGGTGELFFGEGSRLTVL.

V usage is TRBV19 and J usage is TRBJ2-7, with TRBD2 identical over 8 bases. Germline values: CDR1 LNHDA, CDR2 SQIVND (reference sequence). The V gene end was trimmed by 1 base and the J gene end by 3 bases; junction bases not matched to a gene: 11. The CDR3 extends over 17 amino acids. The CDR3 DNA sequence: TGTGCCAGTAGTATAGGGTCGGGGGCTAGCGGGTTCTACGAGCAGTACTTC. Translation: CASSIGSGASGFYEQYF.

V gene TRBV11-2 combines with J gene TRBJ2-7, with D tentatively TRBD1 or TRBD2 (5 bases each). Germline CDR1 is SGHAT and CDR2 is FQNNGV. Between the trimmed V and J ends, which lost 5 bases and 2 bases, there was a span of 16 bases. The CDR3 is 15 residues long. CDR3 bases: TGTGCCAGCAGCATACCGGGGACGAAAGCCTACGAGCAGTACTTC. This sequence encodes CASSIPGTKAYEQYF.

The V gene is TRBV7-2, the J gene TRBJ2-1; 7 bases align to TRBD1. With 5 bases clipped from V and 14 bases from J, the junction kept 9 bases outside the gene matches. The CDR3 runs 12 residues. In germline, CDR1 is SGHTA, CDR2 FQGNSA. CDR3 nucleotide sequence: TGTGCCAGCAGCCCCCGACAGGGAAGAAAGTTCTTC. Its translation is CASSPRQGRKFF.

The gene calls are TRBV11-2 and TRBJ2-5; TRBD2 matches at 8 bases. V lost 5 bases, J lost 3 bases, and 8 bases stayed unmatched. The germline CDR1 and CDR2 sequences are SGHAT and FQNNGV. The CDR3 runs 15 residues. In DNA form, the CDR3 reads TGTGCCAGCAGCCCCCGGGGGGGCCGAGAAGAGACCCAGTACTTC. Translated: CASSPRGGREETQYF.

The chain's CDR3 is CASSLAVAGEETQYF. The CDR3 DNA is TGCGCCAGCAGCTTGGCCGTAGCAGGGGAAGAGACCCAGTACTTC. V usage is TRBV5-1 and J usage is TRBJ2-5, with D perhaps TRBD1 (6 bases). The CDR3 extends over 15 amino acids. V lost 0 bases and J lost 3, with 12 bases in between. The germline CDR1 and CDR2 sequences are SGHRS and YFSETQ.

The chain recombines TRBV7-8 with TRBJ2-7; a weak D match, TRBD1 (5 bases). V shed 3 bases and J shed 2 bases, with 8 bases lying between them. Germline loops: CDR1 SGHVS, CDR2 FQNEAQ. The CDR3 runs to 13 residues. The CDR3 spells CASSLFRAYEQYF. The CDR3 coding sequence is TGTGCCAGCAGCTTGTTCAGGGCCTACGAGCAGTACTTC.

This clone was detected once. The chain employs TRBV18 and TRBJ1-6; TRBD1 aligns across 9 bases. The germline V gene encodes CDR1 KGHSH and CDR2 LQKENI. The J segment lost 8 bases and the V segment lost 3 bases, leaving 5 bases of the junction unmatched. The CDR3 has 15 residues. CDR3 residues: CASSPLRTGDSPLHF. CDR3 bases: TGTGCCAGCTCACCTCTCCGGACAGGGGATTCACCCCTCCACTTT.